This T cell receptor beta chain emerged from a study of T-cell reconstitution after alpha-beta-depleted transplantation in children. The V gene lost 4 bases and the J gene lost 1 base, with 16 bases spanning the gap. CDR3 length equals 17 residues. TCRbeta library construction was performed incorporating unique molecular identifiers. A single record per CDR3 protein comes from TCRdb applying MiXCR to the PCR reads. The table has some 200,000 distinct CDR3 sequences, about 14% seen once. This TCR derives from a human donor who donated a stem cell graft to a child with acute lymphoblastic leukemia. The chain links TRBV12-3 or TRBV12-4 to TRBJ2-2; D may be TRBD2 (5 bases). The source was PBMCs from the stem cell graft donor, collected from the stem cell graft. For the CDR3, the DNA is TGTGCCAGCAGTTCCCACGGCTACCGGGAGAACACCGGGGAGCTGTTTTTT. Amino acid sequence: CASSSHGYRENTGELFF.